This entry is about one T cell receptor beta chain. Its target is not known. This sample includes further DNA sequences coding for the same CDR3. This sample stems from a study of human versus mouse CDR3 diversity and MHC coevolution. Study at large: Valid reads per sample ranged from about 0.6 x 10^7 to 1.7 x 10^7.

Study findings and constraints: Two of the three human donors had the lowest clonal inequality.

The germline V gene encodes CDR1 MNHNS and CDR2 SASEGT. Trimming removed 1 base at V and 0 bases at J, with 4 bases between. The CDR3 has 14 amino acids. The data were produced by immunoSEQ multiplex PCR, yet TCRdb's version contains in-frame clones alone and is incomplete. Here the sample spans about 77,000 clones, about 90% being singletons. The specimen was naive CD4+ T cells from blood. Subset specified: CD45RO-negative CD62L-positive naive CD4 T cells. The genes are TRBV6-1 and TRBJ1-5; no definite D call. The receptor's source is a person between 25 and 70 years old in good health. Written as DNA, the CDR3 is TGTGCCAGCAGTGAAGTAGATAGCAATCAGCCCCAGCATTTT. As protein: CASSEVDSNQPQHF.